This TCR beta chain was recovered during a study of spatial heterogeneity in lung cancer. For the study at large: The study observed each unique TCR and UMI combination more than ten times on average in raw reads.

CDR3 size: 14 residues. The V end lost 0 bases, the J end lost 6 bases, and 11 bases lay between the germline ends. Per germline, CDR1 SGHRS and CDR2 YFSETQ. This clonotype is categorized as medium-sized. This beta chain is a stray sequence in a library constructed for alpha chains; its clone size is not meaningful. Regarding time point: sample taken at primary tumor resection. Unsorted whole RNA from tumor, nontumor lung or frozen PBMC underwent sequencing. Untreated early-stage non-small cell lung cancer patients, 65 to 90 in total, were the donors. In the library, each TCR cDNA molecule bore its own unique molecular identifier. TCRdb analysed the 5' RACE reads with MiXCR anew, one entry per CDR3 protein. The table shows a few thousand distinct CDR3 sequences, with about a fifth occurring only once.

The receptor comes from a female donor with early-stage non-small cell lung cancer. This specimen was normal lung tissue next to the tumor, taken at surgery. The rearrangement joins TRBV5-1 to TRBJ2-3; D remains ambiguous. This CDR3 is CASSLGAPADTQYF. CDR3 DNA: TGCGCCAGCAGCTTGGGAGCACCAGCGGATACGCAGTATTTT.